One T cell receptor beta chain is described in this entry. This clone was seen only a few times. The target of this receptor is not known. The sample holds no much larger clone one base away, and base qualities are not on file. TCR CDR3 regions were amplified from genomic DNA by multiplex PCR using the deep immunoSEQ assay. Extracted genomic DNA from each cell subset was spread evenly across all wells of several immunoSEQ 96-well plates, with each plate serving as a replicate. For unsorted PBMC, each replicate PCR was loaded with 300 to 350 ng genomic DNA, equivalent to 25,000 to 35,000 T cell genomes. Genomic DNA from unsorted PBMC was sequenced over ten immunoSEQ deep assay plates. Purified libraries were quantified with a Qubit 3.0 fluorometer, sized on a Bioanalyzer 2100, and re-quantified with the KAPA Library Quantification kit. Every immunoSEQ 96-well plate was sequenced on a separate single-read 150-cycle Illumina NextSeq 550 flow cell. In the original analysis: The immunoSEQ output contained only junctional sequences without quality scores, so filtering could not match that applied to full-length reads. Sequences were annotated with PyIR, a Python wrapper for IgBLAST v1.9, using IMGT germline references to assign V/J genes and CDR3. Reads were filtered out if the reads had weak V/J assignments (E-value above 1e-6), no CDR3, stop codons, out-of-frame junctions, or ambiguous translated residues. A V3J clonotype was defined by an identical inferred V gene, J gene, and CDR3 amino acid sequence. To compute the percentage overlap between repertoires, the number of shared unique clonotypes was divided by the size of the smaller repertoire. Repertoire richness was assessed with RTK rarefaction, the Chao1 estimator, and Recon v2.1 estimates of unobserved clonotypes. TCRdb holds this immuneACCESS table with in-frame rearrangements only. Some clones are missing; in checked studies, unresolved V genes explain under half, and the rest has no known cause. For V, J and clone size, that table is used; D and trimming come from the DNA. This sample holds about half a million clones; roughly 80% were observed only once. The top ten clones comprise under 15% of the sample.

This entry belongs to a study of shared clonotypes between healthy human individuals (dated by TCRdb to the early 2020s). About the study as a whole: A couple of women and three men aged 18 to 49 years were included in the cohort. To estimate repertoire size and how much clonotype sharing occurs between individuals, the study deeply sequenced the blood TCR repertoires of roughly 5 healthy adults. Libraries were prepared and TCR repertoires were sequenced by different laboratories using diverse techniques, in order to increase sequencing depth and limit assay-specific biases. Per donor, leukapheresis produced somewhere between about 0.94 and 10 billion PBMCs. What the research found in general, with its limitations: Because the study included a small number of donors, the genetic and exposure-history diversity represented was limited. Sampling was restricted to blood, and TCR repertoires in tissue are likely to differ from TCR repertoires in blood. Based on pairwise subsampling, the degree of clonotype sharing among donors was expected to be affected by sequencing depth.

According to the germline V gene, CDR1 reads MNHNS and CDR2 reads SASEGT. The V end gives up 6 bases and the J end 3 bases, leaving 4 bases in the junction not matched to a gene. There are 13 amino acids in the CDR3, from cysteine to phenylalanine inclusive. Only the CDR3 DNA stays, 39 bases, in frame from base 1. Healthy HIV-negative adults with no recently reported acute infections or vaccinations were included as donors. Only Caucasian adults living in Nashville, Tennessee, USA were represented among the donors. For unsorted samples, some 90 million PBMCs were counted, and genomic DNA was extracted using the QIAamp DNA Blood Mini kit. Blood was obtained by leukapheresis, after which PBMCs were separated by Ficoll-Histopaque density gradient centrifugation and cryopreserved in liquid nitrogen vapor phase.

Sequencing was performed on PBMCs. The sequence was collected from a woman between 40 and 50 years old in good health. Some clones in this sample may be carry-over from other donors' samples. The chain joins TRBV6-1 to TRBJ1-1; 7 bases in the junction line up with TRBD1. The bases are TGTGCCAGCAGGACCGACAGGGACACTGAAGCTTTCTTT. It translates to CASRTDRDTEAFF.